The 8 T cell receptor beta chains below all came from one sample that was sequenced in a study of blood T cell repertoires in COVID-19. The protocol was immunoSEQ multiplex PCR, while the TCRdb copy is restricted to in-frame clones and leaves out a portion. The table lists tens of thousands of clones, around 80% of them singletons. Sample: peripheral blood. The receptors originated from a human donor in a cohort sampled during active COVID-19.

This rearrangement joins TRBV19 to TRBJ1-1, with TRBD1 identical over 9 bases. This CDR3 spans 14 amino acids. V was clipped by 5 bases and J by 4 bases; unmatched bases: 5. Germline CDR1 and CDR2: LNHDA and SQIVND (reference sequence). CDR3 in amino acids: CASSLGTGTTEAFF. In nucleotides, the CDR3 is TGTGCCAGTAGTCTGGGGACAGGGACCACTGAAGCTTTCTTT.

V is TRBV5-4 and J is TRBJ2-7; 8 bases fit TRBD1. This CDR3 is built from 14 residues. V trimming: 4 bases; J trimming: 5 bases; junction bases outside the gene matches: 8. Germline V lookup: CDR1 SGHNT, CDR2 YYREEE (reference sequence). The chain's CDR3 is CASSHDRGAHEQYF. For the CDR3, the DNA is TGTGCCAGCAGCCACGACAGGGGCGCCCACGAGCAGTACTTC.

The chain employs TRBV7-6 and TRBJ2-3, with D perhaps matching TRBD1 (6 bases). Trimming cost V 6 bases and J 3 bases, with 7 bases left between them. This CDR3 region has 12 residues. Germline V gene lookup returns CDR1 SGHVS and CDR2 FNYEAQ. The CDR3 protein is CASSQGTDTQYF. The CDR3 DNA reads TGTGCCAGCAGTCAGGGGACAGATACGCAGTATTTT. Looking up the rest from reference TRBV7-6 and TRBJ2-3 gives the full variable domain: GAGVSQSPRYKVTKRGQDVALRCDPISGHVSLYWYRQALGQGPEFLTYFNYEAQQDKSGLPNDRFSAERPEGSISTLTIQRTEQRDSAMYRCASSQGTDTQYFGPGTRLTVL.

J is TRBJ2-1 and V is TRBV27, with TRBD1 identical over 7 bases. The V and J ends lost 5 bases and 13 bases, in that order; junction bases with no gene match: 17. Germline V gene sequence: CDR1 MNHEY, CDR2 SMNVEV (reference sequence). CDR3 length: 15 residues. CDR3 coding DNA: TGTGCCAGCAGTAATTCCGGGACAGCCCCTACAACTCAGTTCTTC. This encodes CASSNSGTAPTTQFF.

CDR3 DNA: TGTGCCAGCAGCTCGGGGGGGCAAAATACGCAGTATTTT. Residues: CASSSGGQNTQYF. The V and J genes are TRBV3-1 (or the pseudogene TRBV3-2) and TRBJ2-3; 8 nucleotides agree with TRBD2. The CDR3 contains 13 residues. Germline V gives CDR1 LGHDT, CDR2 YNNKEL (reference sequence). Losses at the gene ends were 5 bases for V and 7 bases for J; bases not matched to a gene: 5.

The chain combines TRBV15 with TRBJ1-2, with TRBD1 matching over 8 bases. V trimming: 4 bases; J trimming: 8 bases; junction bases outside the gene matches: 6. Germline V gene data show CDR1 as LNHNV and CDR2 as YYDKDF (reference sequence). The CDR3 extends over 13 amino acids. Written as DNA, the CDR3 is TGTGCCACCAGCAAGGGACAGGCCGTCGGCTACACCTTC. Encoded protein: CATSKGQAVGYTF.

The chain links TRBV5-1 to TRBJ2-3, with D possibly being TRBD2 (6 bases). V shed 4 bases and J shed 3 bases, with 12 bases lying between them. The CDR3 contains 14 residues. From germline, CDR1 is SGHRS and CDR2 YFSETQ. CDR3 nucleotide sequence: TGCGCCAGCAGCACCGGACTAATAACAGATACGCAGTATTTT. It yields the protein CASSTGLITDTQYF.

The J gene is TRBJ1-1, the V gene TRBV5-1; a weak D match, TRBD1 (5 bases). Trimming took 4 bases from V and 4 from J, leaving 17 bases between them. Per the germline V gene, CDR1 is SGHRS and CDR2 is YFSETQ. The CDR3 is made up of 15 amino acids. CDR3 nucleotides: TGCGCCAGCAGCCCGGGGGTAGTAAGTGGCACTGAAGCTTTCTTT. Translated, it gives CASSPGVVSGTEAFF.